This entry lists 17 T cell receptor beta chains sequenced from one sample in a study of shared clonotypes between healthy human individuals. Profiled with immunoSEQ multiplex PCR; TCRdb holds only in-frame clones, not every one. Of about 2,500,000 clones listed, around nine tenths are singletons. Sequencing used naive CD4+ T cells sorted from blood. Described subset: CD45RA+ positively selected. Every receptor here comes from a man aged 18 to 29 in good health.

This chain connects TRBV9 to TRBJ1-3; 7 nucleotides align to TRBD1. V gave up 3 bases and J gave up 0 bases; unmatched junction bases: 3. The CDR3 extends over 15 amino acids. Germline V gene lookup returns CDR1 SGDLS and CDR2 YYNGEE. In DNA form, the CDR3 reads TGTGCCAGCAGCGGGACAGGTTTCTCTGGAAACACCATATATTTT. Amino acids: CASSGTGFSGNTIYF.

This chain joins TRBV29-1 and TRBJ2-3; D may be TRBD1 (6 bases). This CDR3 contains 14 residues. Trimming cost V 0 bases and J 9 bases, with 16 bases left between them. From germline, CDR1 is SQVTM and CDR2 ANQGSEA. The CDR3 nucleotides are TGCAGCGTTGAAGATCCCAGGGGTCAGGAGACGCAGTATTTT. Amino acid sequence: CSVEDPRGQETQYF.

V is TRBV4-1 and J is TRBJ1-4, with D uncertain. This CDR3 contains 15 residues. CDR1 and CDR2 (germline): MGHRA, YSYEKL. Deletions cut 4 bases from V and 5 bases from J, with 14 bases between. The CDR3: CASSPLGEGNEKLFF. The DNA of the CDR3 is TGCGCCAGCAGCCCGCTAGGAGAAGGGAATGAAAAACTGTTTTTT.

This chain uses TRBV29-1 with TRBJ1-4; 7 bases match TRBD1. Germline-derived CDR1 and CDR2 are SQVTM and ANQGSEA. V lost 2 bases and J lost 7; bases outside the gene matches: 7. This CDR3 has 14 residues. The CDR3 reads CSVELAGGSEKLFF. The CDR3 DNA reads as TGCAGCGTTGAACTGGCAGGGGGTTCTGAAAAACTGTTTTTT.

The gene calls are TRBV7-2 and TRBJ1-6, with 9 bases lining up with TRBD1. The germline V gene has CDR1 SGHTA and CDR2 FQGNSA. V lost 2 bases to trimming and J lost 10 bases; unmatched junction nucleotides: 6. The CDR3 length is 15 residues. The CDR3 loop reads CASSLRDRGRSPLHF. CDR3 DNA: TGTGCCAGCAGCTTACGAGACAGGGGGAGATCACCCCTCCACTTT.

The DNA for the CDR3 is TGTGCCTGGAGTGCCAACAGGTACGAGCAGTACTTC. The encoded protein is CAWSANRYEQYF. The rearrangement links TRBV30 to TRBJ2-7; D is perhaps TRBD1 (5 bases). Trimming stripped 1 base from V and 4 bases from J, with 8 bases between. Per germline, CDR1 GTSNPN and CDR2 SVGIG (reference sequence). The CDR3 is 12 residues long.

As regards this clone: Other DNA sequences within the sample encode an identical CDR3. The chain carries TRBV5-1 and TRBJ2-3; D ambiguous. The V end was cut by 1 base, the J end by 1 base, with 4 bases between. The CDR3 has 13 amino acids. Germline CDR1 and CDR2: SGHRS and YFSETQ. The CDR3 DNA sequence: TGCGCCAGCAGCTTGACACGCACAGATACGCAGTATTTT. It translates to CASSLTRTDTQYF. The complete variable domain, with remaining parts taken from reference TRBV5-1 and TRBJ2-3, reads KAGVTQTPRYLIKTRGQQVTLSCSPISGHRSVSWYQQTPGQGLQFLFEYFSETQRNKGNFPGRFSGRQFSNSRSEMNVSTLELGDSALYLCASSLTRTDTQYFGPGTRLTVL.

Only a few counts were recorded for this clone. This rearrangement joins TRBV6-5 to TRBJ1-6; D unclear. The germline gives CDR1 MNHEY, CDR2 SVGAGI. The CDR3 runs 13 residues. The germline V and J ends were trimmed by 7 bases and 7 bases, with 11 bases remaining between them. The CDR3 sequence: CASTDVGNSPLHF. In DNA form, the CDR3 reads TGTGCCAGCACCGACGTAGGGAATTCACCCCTCCACTTT.

The chain's CDR3 is CASSYRGISGANVLTF. CDR3 DNA sequence: TGTGCCAGCAGTTACAGGGGTATCTCTGGGGCCAACGTCCTGACTTTC. J is TRBJ2-6 and V is TRBV6-5; possibly TRBD1 for D (5 bases). CDR1 MNHEY and CDR2 SVGAGI come from the germline V gene. The CDR3 covers 16 residues. V was shortened by 2 bases and J by 0 bases, with 8 bases between the two germline ends.

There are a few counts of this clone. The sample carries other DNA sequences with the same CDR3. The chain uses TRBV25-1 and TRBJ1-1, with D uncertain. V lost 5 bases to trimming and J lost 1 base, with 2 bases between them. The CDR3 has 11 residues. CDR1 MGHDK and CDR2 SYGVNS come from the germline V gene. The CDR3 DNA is TGTGCCAGCAGTAGGAACACTGAAGCTTTCTTT. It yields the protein CASSRNTEAFF.

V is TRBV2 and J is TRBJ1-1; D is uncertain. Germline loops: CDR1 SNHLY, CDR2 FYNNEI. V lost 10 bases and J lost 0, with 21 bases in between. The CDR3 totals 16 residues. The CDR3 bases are TGTGCCACATCGCAAGATACTCTAAGACTGAACACTGAAGCTTTCTTT. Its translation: CATSQDTLRLNTEAFF.

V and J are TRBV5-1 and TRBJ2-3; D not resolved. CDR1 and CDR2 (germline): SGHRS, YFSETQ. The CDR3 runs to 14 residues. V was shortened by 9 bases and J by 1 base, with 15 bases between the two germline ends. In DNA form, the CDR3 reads TGCGCCACCAAGACCTTTGAGGGCACAGATACGCAGTATTTT. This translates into CATKTFEGTDTQYF.

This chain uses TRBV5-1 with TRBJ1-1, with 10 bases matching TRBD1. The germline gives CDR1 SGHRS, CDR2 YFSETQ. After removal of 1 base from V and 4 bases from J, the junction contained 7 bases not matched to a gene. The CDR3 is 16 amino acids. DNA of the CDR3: TGCGCCAGCAGCTTGCGGCCGGGACAGGGGAGCACTGAAGCTTTCTTT. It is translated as CASSLRPGQGSTEAFF. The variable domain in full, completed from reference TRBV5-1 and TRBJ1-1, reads KAGVTQTPRYLIKTRGQQVTLSCSPISGHRSVSWYQQTPGQGLQFLFEYFSETQRNKGNFPGRFSGRQFSNSRSEMNVSTLELGDSALYLCASSLRPGQGSTEAFFGQGTRLTVV.

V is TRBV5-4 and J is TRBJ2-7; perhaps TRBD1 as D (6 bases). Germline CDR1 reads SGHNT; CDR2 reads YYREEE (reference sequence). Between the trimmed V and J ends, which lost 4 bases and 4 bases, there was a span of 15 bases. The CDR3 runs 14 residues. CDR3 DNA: TGTGCCAGCAGCCTGCGGACAGTTCCGTACGAGCAGTACTTC. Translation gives CASSLRTVPYEQYF.

The CDR3 DNA reads TGTGCCAGCAGTTTCCGGCAGATCTCCTACAATGAGCAGTTCTTC. The encoded protein is CASSFRQISYNEQFF. V usage is TRBV28 and J usage is TRBJ2-1; the D is unclear. V gave up 3 bases and J gave up 0 bases, with 9 bases separating them. The germline gives CDR1 MDHEN, CDR2 SYDVKM. The CDR3 extends over 15 amino acids.

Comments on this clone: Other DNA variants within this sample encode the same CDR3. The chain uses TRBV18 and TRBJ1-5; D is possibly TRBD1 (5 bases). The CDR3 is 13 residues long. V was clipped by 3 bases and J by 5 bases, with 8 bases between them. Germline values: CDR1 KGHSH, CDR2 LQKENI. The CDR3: CASSPGRDQPQHF. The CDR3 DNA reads TGTGCCAGCTCACCGGGACGTGATCAGCCCCAGCATTTT.

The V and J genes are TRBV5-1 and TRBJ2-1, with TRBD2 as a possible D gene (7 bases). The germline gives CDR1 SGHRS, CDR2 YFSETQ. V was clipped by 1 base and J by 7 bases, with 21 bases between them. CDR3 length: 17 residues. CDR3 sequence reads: CASSLLGGPQGRNEQFF. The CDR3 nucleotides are TGCGCCAGCAGCTTGTTGGGGGGGCCTCAAGGGCGAAATGAGCAGTTCTTC.